The sequence of this T cell receptor (beta chain) was determined in a study of beta chain features in type 1 diabetes. Findings and caveats of the study: Comparison showed that naive, central memory and Treg TCRB repertoires appeared more similar among patients than among healthy donors. Shorter TCRB CDR3s, moderately but significantly so, marked every one of the four CD4+ subsets in Type 1 diabetes patients. Insertions were fewer and deletions more numerous at VDJ junctions in type 1 diabetes patients.

This clone appeared a few times. No antigen is known for it. V dropped 4 bases and J dropped 11; count of bases not matched to a gene: 18. The CDR3 sequence is 17 residues long. Per the germline V gene, CDR1 is LNHNV and CDR2 is YYDKDF (reference sequence). The authors reverse transcribed all of the isolated RNA, so sequencing captured expressed TCRB transcripts. Clones were read by immunoSEQ multiplex PCR, and TCRdb kept only the in-frame ones, dropping some. This table holds 680,000 or so clones, around an eighth found once. Sequencing used naive CD4+ T cells from blood. The receptor's source is a man aged 18 to 29 with type 1 diabetes. V and J are TRBV15 and TRBJ2-2, with 8 positions matching TRBD1. The CDR3 is CATSIWTGRYTGDELFF. As DNA, the CDR3 is TGTGCCACCAGCATCTGGACAGGGCGGTACACCGGGGACGAGCTGTTTTTT. Filled out from reference TRBV15 and TRBJ2-2, the complete variable domain reads DAMVIQNPRYQVTQFGKPVTLSCSQTLNHNVMYWYQQKSSQAPKLLFHYYDKDFNNEADTPDNFQSRRPNTSFCFLDIRSPGLGDTAMYLCATSIWTGRYTGDELFFGEGSRLTVL.